These 24 T cell receptor beta chains share one sample of origin, sequenced in a study of CXCR3-negative and CXCR3-positive naive CD8 T cells. Antigen specificity for these receptors is unknown. The TRB cDNA libraries were prepared by 5' RACE with UMI labels. TCRdb reprocessed the 5' RACE reads, with one entry per CDR3 protein and no DNA. The sample totals 120,000 or so distinct CDR3 sequences. Study results and caveats: For CXCR3-positive naive cells, TRB CDR3s were more hydrophobic than those of CXCR3-negative naive cells.

The sequenced sample was naive CXCR3+ CD8+ T cells from blood. Subset: CD45RO-CCR7+CD27+CD95- naive CD8+ T cells expressing CXCR3 (TNR3+). These receptors came from a human donor in good health. Some clones in this sample may be carry-over from other donors' samples.

V is TRBV20-1 and J is TRBJ1-2. Germline lookup yields CDR1 DFQATT and CDR2 SNEGSKA (reference sequence). This CDR3 contains 11 residues. This chain's CDR3 is CSARDSYGYTF.

The chain joins TRBV11-2 to TRBJ2-5; absent DNA, TCRdb's TRBD1 call cannot be checked. The CDR3 is 15 amino acids. Germline V gene lookup returns CDR1 SGHAT and CDR2 FQNNGV. CDR3 protein: CASRRDRLAQETQYF.

The chain recombines TRBV6-2 or TRBV6-3 with TRBJ2-7. CDR3 length: 14 amino acids. From germline, CDR1 is MNHEY and CDR2 SVGEGT. CDR3 loop: CASSYSMGPNEQYF.

V and J are TRBV7-9 and TRBJ2-3; TCRdb gives TRBD1 as the D gene, but with no DNA this cannot be confirmed. CDR1 is SEHNR and CDR2 is FQNEAQ in the germline V gene (reference sequence). This CDR3 region has 15 residues. The CDR3 reads CASSSQDRVADTQYF.

This sequence joins TRBV7-9 and TRBJ2-7. The CDR3 covers 14 residues. Germline CDR1 SEHNR, CDR2 FQNEAQ (reference sequence). CDR3 amino acids: CASSFDDSSYEQYF.

The chain employs TRBV19 and TRBJ1-5. The CDR3 is 14 amino acids. Germline CDR1 reads LNHDA; CDR2 reads SQIVND (reference sequence). CDR3 amino acids: CASKDGNSNQPQHF. Combining the CDR3 with reference TRBV19 and TRBJ1-5 gives the whole variable domain DGGITQSPKYLFRKEGQNVTLSCEQNLNHDAMYWYRQDPGQGLRLIYYSQIVNDFQKGDIAEGYSVSREKKESFPLTVTSAQKNPTAFYLCASKDGNSNQPQHFGDGTRLSIL.

The rearrangement links TRBV7-3 to TRBJ2-1; TCRdb calls TRBD2, which cannot be checked without DNA. The CDR3 is made up of 14 amino acids. Germline loops: CDR1 SGHTA, CDR2 FQGTGA. This chain's CDR3 is CASSSTGGGNEQFF.

J is TRBJ1-1 and V is TRBV4-3. The CDR3 contains 14 residues. The germline V gene has CDR1 LGHNA and CDR2 YSLEER. This CDR3 is CASSQDYGHTEAFF.

V and J are TRBV2 and TRBJ2-7; TCRdb returns TRBD1, unconfirmable since there is no DNA. Germline V gene data show CDR1 as SNHLY and CDR2 as FYNNEI. The CDR3 consists of 11 residues. CDR3 residues: CATGTSYEQYF.

The chain uses TRBV6-6 and TRBJ2-1; TCRdb lists TRBD2, though no DNA is available to test this call. Germline V gene lookup returns CDR1 MNHNY and CDR2 SVGAGI (reference sequence). This CDR3 contains 16 residues. CDR3 in amino acids: CASSYSMAGGNNEQFF.

This chain connects TRBV29-1 to TRBJ2-7; TCRdb's assignment of TRBD1 cannot be checked, as there is no DNA. In germline, CDR1 is SQVTM, CDR2 ANQGSEA. This CDR3 comprises 14 residues. CDR3 loop: CSVEGDTGGYEQYF.

This chain links TRBV11-2 with TRBJ2-7. The CDR3 has 15 residues. Looked up from germline, CDR1 is SGHAT and CDR2 is FQNNGV. The CDR3 loop reads CASSLALGNLYEQYF. Together with reference TRBV11-2 and TRBJ2-7, the CDR3 gives the full variable domain: EAGVAQSPRYKIIEKRQSVAFWCNPISGHATLYWYQQILGQGPKLLIQFQNNGVVDDSQLPKDRFSAERLKGVDSTLKIQPAKLEDSAVYLCASSLALGNLYEQYFGPGTRLTVT.

The CDR3 region is CSDILAGALDEQFF. V is TRBV29-1 and J is TRBJ2-1; TCRdb names TRBD2, which stays unverified in the absence of DNA. The CDR3 consists of 14 residues. From germline, CDR1 is SQVTM and CDR2 ANQGSEA.

V is TRBV12-3 or TRBV12-4 and J is TRBJ2-2; TCRdb designates TRBD2, a call that cannot be tested without DNA. The length of the CDR3 is 16 residues. The CDR3 sequence is CASSLGLAGAVGELFF.

The V and J genes are TRBV29-1 and TRBJ2-5; the D call of TRBD1 rests on TCRdb alone, since no DNA is present to check it. The CDR3 is 13 residues long. CDR1 and CDR2 from the germline V gene are SQVTM and ANQGSEA. CDR3 region: CSVEGQDQETQYF.

The chain employs TRBV6-5 and TRBJ2-7; TCRdb indicates TRBD1, and absent DNA this call remains unverified. The CDR3 totals 16 residues. Germline V gene data show CDR1 as MNHEY and CDR2 as SVGAGI. The CDR3 spells CASSYLGGGFLYEQYF.

The chain carries TRBV20-1 and TRBJ2-3; there is no DNA to check the TCRdb D call of TRBD1. Germline loops: CDR1 DFQATT, CDR2 SNEGSKA (reference sequence). This CDR3 contains 16 residues. CDR3 sequence reads: CSARRGWGPSTDTQYF.

The genes are TRBV29-1 and TRBJ1-1. The CDR3 spans 15 residues. Looked up from germline, CDR1 is SQVTM and CDR2 is ANQGSEA. The CDR3 is CSVESVGGWSTEAFF.

V gene TRBV19 combines with J gene TRBJ2-7; TCRdb proposes TRBD2, but this gene call is untestable without DNA. The CDR3 runs to 13 residues. Germline values: CDR1 LNHDA, CDR2 SQIVND (reference sequence). The CDR3 here is CASALELAYEQYF.

This chain links TRBV11-2 with TRBJ2-1; TCRdb proposes TRBD2, but this gene call is untestable without DNA. The CDR3 is made up of 18 amino acids. In germline, CDR1 is SGHAT, CDR2 FQNNGV. The CDR3 is CASSEGLAGVRVNNEQFF.

V is TRBV12-3 or TRBV12-4 and J is TRBJ2-1; TCRdb picks TRBD1, but there is no DNA to check that call. The CDR3 contains 14 residues. CDR3 loop: CASSLGGGYNEQFF.

The chain joins TRBV13 to TRBJ2-7; checking the TCRdb D call of TRBD1 is not possible without DNA. Germline CDR1 PRHDT, CDR2 FYEKMQ (reference sequence). CDR3 length equals 15 residues. CDR3 region: CATRQNRDEPYEQYF.

This sequence joins TRBV29-1 and TRBJ2-6; TCRdb indicates TRBD1, and absent DNA this call remains unverified. CDR3 length equals 16 residues. CDR1 and CDR2 from the germline V gene are SQVTM and ANQGSEA. Here the CDR3 reads CSARTGGAPGANVLTF.

This chain links TRBV10-1 with TRBJ2-5; TCRdb outputs TRBD2, but without DNA this stays unchecked. The CDR3 is made up of 14 amino acids. Germline V gene sequence: CDR1 WNHNN, CDR2 SYGVQD (reference sequence). The CDR3 is CASSESGLAETQYF.